One and the same sample provided the 16 T cell receptor beta chains below, sequenced in a study of Ad26.COV2.S vaccination and SARS-CoV-2 variants. Treatment denoted: approximately 18 received Ad26.COV2.S at low or high dose, single or two shots; 5 received placebo; per-sample allocation not given. Sampling occurred on day 63 after the first vaccine or placebo injection. TCRdb's copy holds only in-frame clones and misses some; the assay was immunoSEQ multiplex PCR. The table has more than 300,000 clones, 75% to 90% seen once. The sequencing here drew on peripheral blood, taken in a trial of Ad26.COV2.S vaccine versus placebo. Receptor source: a person aged 18 to 59 who received the Ad26.COV2.S COVID-19 vaccine or a placebo.

A single count supports this clone. The chain carries TRBV6-2 or TRBV6-3 and TRBJ2-6; TRBD1 matches at 7 bases. This CDR3 region has 16 residues. Per the germline V gene, CDR1 is MNHEY and CDR2 is SVGEGT. J lost 0 bases, V lost 5 bases, and 4 bases had no gene match. The CDR3 bases are TGTGCCAGCAGTCCGACAGGGCGCTCTGGGGCCAACGTCCTGACTTTC. The encoded protein is CASSPTGRSGANVLTF.

This clone is a singleton in its sample. This CDR3 is also generated by other DNA sequences in the sample. V and J are TRBV5-1 and TRBJ2-7; D remains unclear. CDR3 size: 14 residues. Deletions cut 4 bases from V and 2 bases from J, with 13 bases between. Germline V gene lookup returns CDR1 SGHRS and CDR2 YFSETQ. In nucleotides, the CDR3 is TGCGCCAGCAGCCCGCCGGGCCGAACCTACGAGCAGTACTTC. Encoded protein: CASSPPGRTYEQYF. Drawing the rest from reference TRBV5-1 and TRBJ2-7, the complete variable domain is KAGVTQTPRYLIKTRGQQVTLSCSPISGHRSVSWYQQTPGQGLQFLFEYFSETQRNKGNFPGRFSGRQFSNSRSEMNVSTLELGDSALYLCASSPPGRTYEQYFGPGTRLTVT.

The chain carries TRBV6-5 and TRBJ1-2; D uncertain. V dropped 4 bases and J dropped 4 bases, with 10 bases sitting between them. Germline V gene sequence: CDR1 MNHEY, CDR2 SVGAGI. The CDR3 is 13 residues long. The CDR3 protein is CASSSNLPYGYTF. For the CDR3, the DNA is TGTGCCAGCAGTTCAAATTTACCCTATGGCTACACCTTC.

V is TRBV7-9 and J is TRBJ2-2; 7 bases align to TRBD1. The CDR3 covers 18 residues. Trimming cost V 4 bases and J 0 bases; bases outside gene matches: 11. Germline V gene sequence: CDR1 SEHNR, CDR2 FQNEAQ (reference sequence). This CDR3 is CASSSHGTDPANTGELFF. CDR3 bases: TGTGCCAGCAGCTCCCACGGGACAGACCCGGCGAACACCGGGGAGCTGTTTTTT.

In its sample, this clone was seen once. The same CDR3 is also encoded by other DNA sequences in this sample. The chain carries TRBV6-5 and TRBJ2-5, with 7 nucleotides matching TRBD2. This CDR3 has 13 residues. Losses at the gene ends were 6 bases for V and 0 bases for J; bases not matched to a gene: 1. CDR1 and CDR2 (germline): MNHEY, SVGAGI. CDR3 residues: CASRGTNQETQYF. CDR3 DNA sequence: TGTGCCAGCAGAGGGACTAACCAAGAGACCCAGTACTTC.

The chain couples TRBV28 to TRBJ2-1, with 13 bases identical to TRBD2. Germline trimming cut 5 bases from V and 9 bases from J; bases unmatched to any gene: 10. The germline V gene encodes CDR1 MDHEN and CDR2 SYDVKM. CDR3 size: 16 residues. The CDR3 reads CASSVGGTSGVSEQFF. In DNA, the CDR3 is TGTGCCAGCAGTGTGGGCGGGACTAGCGGGGTCTCTGAGCAGTTCTTC.

V usage is TRBV7-2 and J usage is TRBJ2-4; D not resolved. The CDR3 runs to 15 residues. CDR1 is SGHTA and CDR2 is FQGNSA in the germline V gene. The ends were cut back, 5 bases at V and 4 bases at J, with 15 bases in the middle. The CDR3 here is CASSPPFTVKNIQYF. CDR3 in DNA: TGTGCCAGCAGCCCACCCTTCACCGTGAAAAACATTCAGTACTTC.

This clone was seen a few times. This rearrangement joins TRBV29-1 to TRBJ2-7; TRBD1 matches 7 bases. The CDR3 spans 12 residues. Germline values: CDR1 SQVTM, CDR2 ANQGSEA. Germline trimming cut 4 bases from V and 0 bases from J; bases unmatched to any gene: 0. The CDR3 spells CSVGDSSYEQYF. CDR3 in DNA: TGCAGCGTTGGGGACAGCTCCTACGAGCAGTACTTC.

The genes are TRBV7-9 and TRBJ1-1, with unresolved D. Trimming pared 5 bases from V and 3 bases from J, leaving 10 bases between. This CDR3 spans 13 amino acids. Germline V lookup: CDR1 SEHNR, CDR2 FQNEAQ (reference sequence). CDR3 amino acids: CASSQTPDTEAFF. DNA for the CDR3: TGTGCCAGCAGCCAAACTCCAGACACTGAAGCTTTCTTT.

The chain combines TRBV11-2 with TRBJ2-1, with 7 bases aligning to TRBD1. The CDR3 runs 12 residues. Germline CDR1 and CDR2: SGHAT and FQNNGV. The V segment lost 6 bases and the J segment 15 bases; nucleotides outside the gene matches: 11. CDR3 loop: CASRTVDRAVFF. DNA of the CDR3: TGTGCCAGCAGGACTGTTGACAGGGCGGTGTTCTTC.

The chain carries TRBV7-9 and TRBJ1-1, with 7 nucleotides matching TRBD1. CDR3 length equals 13 residues. Germline CDR1 and CDR2: SEHNR and FQNEAQ (reference sequence). The V gene end was trimmed by 5 bases and the J gene end by 4 bases; junction bases not matched to a gene: 4. CDR3: CASSAGQSTEAFF. The CDR3 DNA follows: TGTGCCAGCAGCGCGGGACAGTCCACTGAAGCTTTCTTT. Together with reference TRBV7-9 and TRBJ1-1, the CDR3 gives the full variable domain: DTGVSQNPRHKITKRGQNVTFRCDPISEHNRLYWYRQTLGQGPEFLTYFQNEAQLEKSRLLSDRFSAERPKGSFSTLEIQRTEQGDSAMYLCASSAGQSTEAFFGQGTRLTVV.

This clone came up a few times. V gene TRBV11-2 combines with J gene TRBJ1-4; no definite D call. This CDR3 is 12 amino acids long. The germline V and J ends were trimmed by 5 bases and 8 bases, with 9 bases remaining between them. In germline, CDR1 is SGHAT, CDR2 FQNNGV. Here the CDR3 DNA reads TGTGCCAGCAGCGGGCCGCGAGAAAAACTGTTTTTT. Its protein product is CASSGPREKLFF.

The rearrangement links TRBV18 to TRBJ2-7; D perhaps matches TRBD2 (6 bases). V lost 0 bases to trimming and J lost 0 bases, with 9 bases between them. Looked up from germline, CDR1 is KGHSH and CDR2 is LQKENI. This CDR3 comprises 15 residues. CDR3 loop: CASSPPRGVSYEQYF. The CDR3 nucleotides are TGTGCCAGCTCACCACCGCGGGGAGTCTCCTACGAGCAGTACTTC. Full variable domain (missing parts from reference TRBV18 and TRBJ2-7): NAGVMQNPRHLVRRRGQEARLRCSPMKGHSHVYWYRQLPEEGLKFMVYLQKENIIDESGMPKERFSAEFPKEGPSILRIQQVVRGDSAAYFCASSPPRGVSYEQYFGPGTRLTVT.

This clone appeared a few times. This chain links TRBV19 with TRBJ2-7; 13 bases fit TRBD2. The CDR3 is made up of 17 amino acids. V trimming: 3 bases; J trimming: 1 base; junction bases outside the gene matches: 6. Germline values: CDR1 LNHDA, CDR2 SQIVND (reference sequence). This CDR3 reads CASSMGRTSGGSYEQYF. In DNA, the CDR3 is TGTGCCAGTAGTATGGGCAGGACTAGCGGGGGATCCTACGAGCAGTACTTC.

The sample holds one count of this clone. CDR3 DNA sequence: TGCGCCAGCAGCCAAGGTATGGGAGTGAGTCGTTACAATGAGCAGTTCTTC. Protein sequence: CASSQGMGVSRYNEQFF. V and J are TRBV4-3 and TRBJ2-1; perhaps TRBD2 as D (5 bases). Trimming shortened V by 1 base and J by 4 bases, and 17 bases separated the two germline ends. The germline V gene encodes CDR1 LGHNA and CDR2 YSLEER. The CDR3 consists of 17 residues.

This clone occurred once. This chain joins TRBV9 and TRBJ2-3, with D possibly being TRBD1 (6 bases). This CDR3 is built from 16 residues. Germline V gene sequence: CDR1 SGDLS, CDR2 YYNGEE. Trimming took 4 bases from V and 5 from J, leaving 20 bases between them. Here the CDR3 DNA reads TGTGCCAGCAGCCCCACTCCGACAGGTAGTGGAGATACGCAGTATTTT. Encoded protein: CASSPTPTGSGDTQYF.